This TCR beta chain stems from a study of immune heterogeneity within non-small cell lung tumors. A multiplex PCR containing 32 V primers and 13 J primers was used to amplify TCR beta CDR3. Via MiXCR, TCRdb re-called the multiplex PCR reads, giving one row per CDR3 protein. The sample carries about 4,600 distinct CDR3 sequences, around 35% recorded once. After removal of 3 bases from V and 4 bases from J, the junction contained 7 bases not matched to a gene. The CDR3 totals 18 residues. Germline V gene sequence: CDR1 KGHSH, CDR2 LQKENI. General study points: Each patient's tumor sites shared recurring identical dominant CDR3 beta clonotypes, and individual sites also carried their own high-frequency clones. For the most part, the T-cell receptor beta clonotypes present at high frequency were distinct from one individual patient to the next.

Template came from bulk tumor genomic DNA, at approximately 600 ng per sample. Biopsies, several per primary tumor and spaced far apart, were collected during surgery. Untreated, newly diagnosed non-small cell lung cancer patients underwent curative surgery. About this clonotype itself: What it binds is unknown.

This receptor was obtained from a woman aged 45-65 years with non-small cell lung cancer. The sample comprised lung tumor tissue. J is TRBJ2-1 and V is TRBV18; 15 nucleotides agree with TRBD2. The CDR3 bases are TGTGCCAGCTCACCGAGGGGACTAGCGGGGGGACAATACAATGAGCAGTTCTTC. Translation: CASSPRGLAGGQYNEQFF.